This T cell receptor (beta chain) was profiled in a study of T cell responses to AZD1222 COVID-19 vaccine. Study conclusions and caveats: CD4 TCRs linked to vaccination spanned spike, dominating at 160-218 and 743-854.

The CDR3 covers 13 residues. V lost 1 base and J lost 1, with 4 bases in between. The germline V gene encodes CDR1 SGHAT and CDR2 FQNNGV. Analysis merged second doses at about 4 or about 12 weeks. Profiling relied on immunoSEQ multiplex PCR, and the TCRdb table lists in-frame clones only, not all of them. The sample consists of 100,000 to 130,000 clones, under 95% of them appearing once. In the case of this clone: Its antigen is not identified.

V is TRBV11-2 and J is TRBJ1-1, with D hard to call. This TCR was sampled from an adult who received the AZD1222 COVID-19 vaccine. The starting material was peripheral blood, obtained 28 days after the second AZD1222 dose. CDR3 DNA sequence: TGTGCCAGCAGCTTAGGACAGAACACTGAAGCTTTCTTT. It encodes CASSLGQNTEAFF.